Below, one T cell receptor (beta chain) is given with its context. The antigen remains undetermined. This specimen belongs to a study of OX40 agonist ivuxolimab in advanced cancers. General study results and limits: Averaging showed that CD8+ T cells had more expanded clones than CD4+ did.

Clones were sequenced by immunoSEQ multiplex PCR, and TCRdb holds only the in-frame ones, with some missing. The sample lists around 66,000 clones; about nine tenths were seen once. Trimming took 2 bases from V and 5 from J; bases not matched to a gene: 3. CDR1 SGHTA and CDR2 FQGTGA come from the germline V gene. The CDR3 is 14 amino acids. The sequence derives from an adult with an advanced solid tumor such as melanoma, head and neck, liver or kidney cancer. The rearrangement joins TRBV7-3 to TRBJ2-3, with 8 positions matching TRBD2. Sequenced here: CD4+ or CD8+ T cells sorted from blood, sampled in a trial of the OX40 agonist ivuxolimab. Here the CDR3 reads CASSLGLAGDTQYF. The CDR3 bases are TGTGCCAGCAGCTTAGGGCTAGCGGGAGATACGCAGTATTTT.